The sequence of this T cell receptor (beta chain) was determined in a study of T-cell memory formation after mild COVID-19. Overall study findings and caveats: Day 37-peaking second-wave clones had unconfirmed SARS-CoV-2 specificity. Mainly in CM and EM were contracting CD4+ clones; CD8+ were in EMRA. Certain responding clones were present in pre-infection memory, suggesting participation of cross-reactive memory.

There are 14 residues in the CDR3. Germline values: CDR1 MNHEY, CDR2 SVGAGI. The V end was cut by 7 bases, the J end by 8 bases, with 20 bases between. Constant-segment-primed 5'RACE gave TCR alpha and TCR beta cDNA libraries with sample barcodes and UMIs. In TCRdb, the 5' RACE reads were re-called with MiXCR into one record per CDR3 protein. The sample shows about 400,000 distinct CDR3 sequences, roughly 15% of them seen only once. A few counts support this clonotype. The antigen is undetermined. This sequence was found in a man aged 18 to 30 who had mild COVID-19 (a few samples of this study predate the infection). Cell type and time point are not known. The rearrangement uses TRBV6-5 and TRBJ1-2; TRBD1 is a possible D gene (5 bases). The sequenced sample consisted of PBMCs or a T cell subset sorted from them (not recorded which). The CDR3 DNA follows: TGTGCCAGCACTTCAAGCCCGGACACCCGGGGCTACACCTTC. This translates into CASTSSPDTRGYTF.